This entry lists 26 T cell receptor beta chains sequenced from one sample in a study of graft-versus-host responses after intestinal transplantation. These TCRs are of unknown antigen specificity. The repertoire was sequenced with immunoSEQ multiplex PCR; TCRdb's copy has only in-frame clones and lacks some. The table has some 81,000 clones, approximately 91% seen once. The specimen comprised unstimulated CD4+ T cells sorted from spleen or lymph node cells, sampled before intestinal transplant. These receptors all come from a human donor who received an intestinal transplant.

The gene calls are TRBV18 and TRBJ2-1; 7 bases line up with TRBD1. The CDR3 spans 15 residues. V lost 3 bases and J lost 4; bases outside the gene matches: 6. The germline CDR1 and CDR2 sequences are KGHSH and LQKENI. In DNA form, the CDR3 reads TGTGCCAGCTCACCGACAGGGAAAGGGTACAATGAGCAGTTCTTC. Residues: CASSPTGKGYNEQFF.

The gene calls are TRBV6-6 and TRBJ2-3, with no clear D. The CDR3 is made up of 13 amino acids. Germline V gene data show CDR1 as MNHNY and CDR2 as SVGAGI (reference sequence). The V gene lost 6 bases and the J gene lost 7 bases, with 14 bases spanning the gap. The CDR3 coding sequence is TGTGCCAGCAGCTCCGCCCCCAGTAATACGCAGTATTTT. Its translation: CASSSAPSNTQYF.

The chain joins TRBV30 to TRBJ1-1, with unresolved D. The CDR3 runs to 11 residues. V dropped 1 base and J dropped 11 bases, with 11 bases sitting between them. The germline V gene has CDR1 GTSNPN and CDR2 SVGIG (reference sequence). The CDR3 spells CAWSAPPEAFF. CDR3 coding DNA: TGTGCCTGGAGTGCCCCCCCGGAGGCTTTCTTT.

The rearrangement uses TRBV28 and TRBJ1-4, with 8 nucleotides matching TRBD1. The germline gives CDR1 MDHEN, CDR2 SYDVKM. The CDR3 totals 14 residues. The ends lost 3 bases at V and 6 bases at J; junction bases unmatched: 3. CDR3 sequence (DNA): TGTGCCAGCAGTTTTTCGACAGGGGATGAAAAACTGTTTTTT. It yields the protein CASSFSTGDEKLFF.

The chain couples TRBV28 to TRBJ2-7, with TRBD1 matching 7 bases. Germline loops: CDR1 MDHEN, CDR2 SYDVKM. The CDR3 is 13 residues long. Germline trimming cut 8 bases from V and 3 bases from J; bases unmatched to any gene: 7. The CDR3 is CASSGQEFYEQYF. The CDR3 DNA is TGTGCCAGCTCAGGACAGGAGTTCTACGAGCAGTACTTC.

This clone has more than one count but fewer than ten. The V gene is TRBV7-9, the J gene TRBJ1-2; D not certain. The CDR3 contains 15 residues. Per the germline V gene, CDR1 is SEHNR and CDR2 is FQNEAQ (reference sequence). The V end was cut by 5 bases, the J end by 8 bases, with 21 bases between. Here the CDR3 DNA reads TGTGCCAGCAGCCGAGACCCGTCGGCTTCTAGGGGCTACACCTTC. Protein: CASSRDPSASRGYTF.

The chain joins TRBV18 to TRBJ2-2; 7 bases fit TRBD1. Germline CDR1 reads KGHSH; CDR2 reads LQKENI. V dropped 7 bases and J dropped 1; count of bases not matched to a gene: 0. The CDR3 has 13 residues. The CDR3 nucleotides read TGTGCCAGCTGGACAGGGAACACCGGGGAGCTGTTTTTT. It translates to CASWTGNTGELFF. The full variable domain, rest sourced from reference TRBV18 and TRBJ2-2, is NAGVMQNPRHLVRRRGQEARLRCSPMKGHSHVYWYRQLPEEGLKFMVYLQKENIIDESGMPKERFSAEFPKEGPSILRIQQVVRGDSAAYFCASWTGNTGELFFGEGSRLTVL.

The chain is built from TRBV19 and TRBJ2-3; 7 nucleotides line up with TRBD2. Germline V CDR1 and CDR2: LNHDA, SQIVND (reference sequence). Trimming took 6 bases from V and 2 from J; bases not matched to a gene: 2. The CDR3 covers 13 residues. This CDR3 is CASSGLVTDTQYF. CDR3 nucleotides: TGTGCCAGTAGCGGACTAGTCACAGATACGCAGTATTTT.

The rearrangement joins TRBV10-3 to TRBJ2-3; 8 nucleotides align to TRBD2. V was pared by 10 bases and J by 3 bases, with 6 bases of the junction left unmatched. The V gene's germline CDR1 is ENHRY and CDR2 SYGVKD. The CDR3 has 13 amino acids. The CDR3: CATVAGPTDTQYF. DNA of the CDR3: TGTGCCACTGTAGCGGGGCCTACAGATACGCAGTATTTT.

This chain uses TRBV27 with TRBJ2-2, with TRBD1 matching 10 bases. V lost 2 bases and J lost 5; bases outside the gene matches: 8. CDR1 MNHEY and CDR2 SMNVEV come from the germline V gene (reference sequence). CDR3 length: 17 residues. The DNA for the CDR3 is TGTGCCAGCAGTTTAATCTTCTCGGACAGGGGGACCGGGGAGCTGTTTTTT. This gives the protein CASSLIFSDRGTGELFF.

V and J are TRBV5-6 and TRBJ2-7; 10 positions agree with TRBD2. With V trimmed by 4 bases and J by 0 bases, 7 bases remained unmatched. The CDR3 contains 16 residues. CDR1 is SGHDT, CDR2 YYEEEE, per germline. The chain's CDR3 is CASSLWTSGSSYEQYF. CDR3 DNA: TGTGCCAGCAGCCTATGGACTAGCGGAAGCTCCTACGAGCAGTACTTC.

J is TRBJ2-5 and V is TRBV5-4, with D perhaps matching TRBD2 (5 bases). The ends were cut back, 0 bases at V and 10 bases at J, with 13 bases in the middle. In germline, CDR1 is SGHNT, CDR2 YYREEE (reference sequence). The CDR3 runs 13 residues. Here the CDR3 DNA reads TGTGCCAGCAGCTTGGACCAGCACGGGGACCAGTACTTC. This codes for CASSLDQHGDQYF.

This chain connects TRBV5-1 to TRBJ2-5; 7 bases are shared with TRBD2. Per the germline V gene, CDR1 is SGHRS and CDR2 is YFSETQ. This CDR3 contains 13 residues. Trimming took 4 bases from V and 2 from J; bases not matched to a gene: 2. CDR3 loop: CASSRSGQETQYF. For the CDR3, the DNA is TGCGCCAGCAGCCGTAGCGGGCAAGAGACCCAGTACTTC.

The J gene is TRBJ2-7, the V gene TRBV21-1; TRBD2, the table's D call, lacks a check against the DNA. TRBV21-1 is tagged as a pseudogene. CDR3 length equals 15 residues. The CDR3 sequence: CASSPPGGAPSKQYF. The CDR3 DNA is TGTGCCAGCAGCCCTCCTGGGGGGGCCCCGTCGAAGCAGTACTTC.

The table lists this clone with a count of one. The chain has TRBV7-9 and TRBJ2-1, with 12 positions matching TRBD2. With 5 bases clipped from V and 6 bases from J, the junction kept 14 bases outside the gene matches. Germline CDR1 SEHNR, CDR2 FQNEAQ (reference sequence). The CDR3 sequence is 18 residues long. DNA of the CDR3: TGTGCCAGCAGCCCTAAGGGGCTAGCGGGAGGGCCGAGCAATGAGCAGTTCTTC. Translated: CASSPKGLAGGPSNEQFF.

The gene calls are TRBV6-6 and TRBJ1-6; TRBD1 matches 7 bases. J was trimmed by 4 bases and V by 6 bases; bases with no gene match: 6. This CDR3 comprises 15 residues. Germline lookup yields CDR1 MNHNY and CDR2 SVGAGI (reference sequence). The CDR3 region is CASRLTGVYNSPLHF. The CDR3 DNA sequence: TGTGCCAGCAGACTCACAGGGGTTTATAATTCACCCCTCCACTTT.

CDR3 loop: CAWSRTGISPLHF. The DNA of the CDR3 is TGTGCCTGGAGCCGGACAGGGATTTCACCCCTCCACTTT. The rearrangement joins TRBV30 to TRBJ1-6, with 8 bases fitting TRBD1. V trimming: 3 bases; J trimming: 9 bases; junction bases outside the gene matches: 4. This CDR3 has 13 residues. Germline assignment: CDR1 GTSNPN and CDR2 SVGIG (reference sequence). Full variable domain (rest looked up from reference TRBV30 and TRBJ1-6): SQTIHQWPATLVQPVGSPLSLECTVEGTSNPNLYWYRQAAGRGLQLLFYSVGIGQISSEVPQNLSASRPQDRQFILSSKKLLLSDSGFYLCAWSRTGISPLHFGNGTRLTVT.

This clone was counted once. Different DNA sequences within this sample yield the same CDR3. CDR3 nucleotides: TGTGCCAGCAGTGAACTAGCGGGAGGGCAAGAGACCCAGTACTTC. Translation: CASSELAGGQETQYF. The rearrangement joins TRBV6-1 to TRBJ2-5, with 12 bases matching TRBD2. CDR3 length equals 15 residues. Germline loops: CDR1 MNHNS, CDR2 SASEGT. The V gene end was trimmed by 2 bases and the J gene end by 2 bases; junction bases not matched to a gene: 0.

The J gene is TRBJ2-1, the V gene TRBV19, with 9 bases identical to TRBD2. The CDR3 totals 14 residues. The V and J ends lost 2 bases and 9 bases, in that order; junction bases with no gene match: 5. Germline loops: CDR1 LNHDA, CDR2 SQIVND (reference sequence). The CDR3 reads CASSIKREVGEQFF. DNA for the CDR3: TGTGCCAGTAGTATAAAGCGGGAGGTCGGTGAGCAGTTCTTC.

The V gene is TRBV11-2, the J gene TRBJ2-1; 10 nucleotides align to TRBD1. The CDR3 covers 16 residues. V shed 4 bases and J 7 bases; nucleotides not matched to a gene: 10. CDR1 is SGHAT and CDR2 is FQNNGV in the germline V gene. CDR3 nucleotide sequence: TGTGCCAGCAGCTCGACTCGACAGGGGGCATTGAATGAGCAGTTCTTC. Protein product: CASSSTRQGALNEQFF.

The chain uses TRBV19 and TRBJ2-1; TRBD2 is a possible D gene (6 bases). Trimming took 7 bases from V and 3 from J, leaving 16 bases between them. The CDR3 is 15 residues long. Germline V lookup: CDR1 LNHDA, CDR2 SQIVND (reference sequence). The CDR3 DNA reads TGTGCCAGTAAAGGGACTCCCGGCCTCTACAATGAGCAGTTCTTC. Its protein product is CASKGTPGLYNEQFF.

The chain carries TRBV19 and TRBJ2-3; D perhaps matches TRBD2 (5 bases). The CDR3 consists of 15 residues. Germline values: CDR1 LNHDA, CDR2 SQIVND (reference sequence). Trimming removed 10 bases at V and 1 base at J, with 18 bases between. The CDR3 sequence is CATVDRPGGTDTQYF. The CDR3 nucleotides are TGTGCCACCGTCGACCGTCCCGGGGGCACAGATACGCAGTATTTT.

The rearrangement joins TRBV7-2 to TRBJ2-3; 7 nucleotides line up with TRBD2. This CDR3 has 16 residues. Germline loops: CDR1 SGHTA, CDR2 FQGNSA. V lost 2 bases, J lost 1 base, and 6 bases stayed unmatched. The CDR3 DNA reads TGTGCCAGCAGCTTAACCAGCGGGGCCCGCACAGATACGCAGTATTTT. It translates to CASSLTSGARTDTQYF.

The CDR3: CASGRGEPQHF. The CDR3 DNA is TGTGCCAGCGGCAGGGGGGAGCCCCAGCATTTT. The chain couples TRBV28 to TRBJ1-5; 7 nucleotides match TRBD1. CDR1 is MDHEN and CDR2 is SYDVKM in the germline V gene. The CDR3 has 11 amino acids. The junction had 3 bases not matched to a gene; V was cut back by 8 bases and J by 8 bases.

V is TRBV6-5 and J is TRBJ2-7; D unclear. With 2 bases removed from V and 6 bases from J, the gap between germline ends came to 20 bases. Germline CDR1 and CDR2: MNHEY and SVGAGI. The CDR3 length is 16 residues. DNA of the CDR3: TGTGCCAGCAGTTACGGAACTTGGGTCCCAAGCGCCGAGCAGTACTTC. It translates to CASSYGTWVPSAEQYF.

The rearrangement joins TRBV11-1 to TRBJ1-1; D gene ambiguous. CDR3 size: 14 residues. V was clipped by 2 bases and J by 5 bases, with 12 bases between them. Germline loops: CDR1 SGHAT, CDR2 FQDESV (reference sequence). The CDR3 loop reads CASSLFGEGTEAFF. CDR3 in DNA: TGTGCCAGCAGCTTATTTGGGGAGGGAACTGAAGCTTTCTTT.